This T cell receptor (beta chain) stems from a study of human T cells and chemical hapten exposure. As to time point: patch test 3, about 24 weeks after DPC sensitization. Treatment here: therapeutic diphenylcyclopropenone sensitization with weekly scalp DPC. From whole blood left unfractionated, total RNA was extracted. Only a few counts were recorded for this clonotype. Its antigen is unknown. The library tagged individual cDNA molecules with unique molecular identifiers. TCRdb reprocessed the RACE reads with MiXCR, giving one entry per CDR3 protein. The table has 150,000 to 200,000 distinct CDR3 sequences, about 25% seen once. Study-wide results and limits: Expanded TCR sets contained significantly more large CDR3 similarity clusters than controls. Counts of TCRs above 1 in 1000 frequency stayed unchanged with DPC sensitization.

V trimming: 0 bases; J trimming: 6 bases; junction bases outside the gene matches: 5. The CDR3 extends over 15 amino acids. CDR1 is DFQATT, CDR2 SNEGSKA, per germline (reference sequence). Sequences were derived from whole blood, sampled in connection with sensitization to the hapten diphenylcyclopropenone (DPC). The chain employs TRBV20-1 and TRBJ1-6; TRBD1 aligns across 7 bases. The receptor was derived from a woman between 40 and 50 years old with alopecia areata. Some clones in this sample may be carry-over from other donors' samples. This CDR3 is CSARDPGTVNSPLHF. CDR3 bases: TGCAGTGCTAGAGATCCCGGGACAGTTAATTCACCCCTCCACTTT.